The next 16 T cell receptor beta chains were all read from a single sample in a study of blood T cells in healthy people across ages. The authors ran a second PCR of about 6 to 12 cycles using a sample-barcoded 5' primer and a J-beta primer mix. TCRdb re-derived calls from the 5' RACE reads in MiXCR, one entry per CDR3 protein. This sample carries approximately 1.5 million distinct CDR3 sequences, about 31% of them seen once, and the ten largest clones take approximately 10%. Sequenced input: blood. The receptor source for this set is a woman aged 30 to 39 in good health.

This clonotype has a handful of counts. The V gene is TRBV5-1, the J gene TRBJ2-3; D call uncertain. The V end lost 3 bases, the J end lost 6 bases, and 17 bases lay between the germline ends. The CDR3 extends over 15 amino acids. Looked up from germline, CDR1 is SGHRS and CDR2 is YFSETQ. The CDR3 is CASSSPGPVGDTQYF. DNA of the CDR3: TGCGCCAGCAGCTCACCCGGGCCGGTCGGGGATACGCAGTATTTT.

The V and J genes are TRBV5-1 and TRBJ2-5; possible D gene TRBD1, 6 bases. The CDR3 covers 15 residues. The V and J ends lost 4 bases and 4 bases respectively, with 17 bases between them. Germline lookup yields CDR1 SGHRS and CDR2 YFSETQ. The CDR3 reads CASSIRDTNRETQYF. The CDR3 bases are TGCGCCAGCAGCATAAGGGACACTAATCGAGAGACCCAGTACTTC.

In its sample, this clonotype was seen many times. The gene calls are TRBV5-1 and TRBJ2-5; the D gene is possibly TRBD2 (6 bases). This CDR3 has 16 residues. The germline V and J ends were trimmed by 0 bases and 1 base, with 13 bases remaining between them. Germline V lookup: CDR1 SGHRS, CDR2 YFSETQ. The CDR3 coding sequence is TGCGCCAGCAGCTTGGACGGAGGGACGATCCAAGAGACCCAGTACTTC. It encodes CASSLDGGTIQETQYF.

The rearrangement joins TRBV9 to TRBJ1-2, with 9 nucleotides matching TRBD1. After removal of 4 bases from V and 4 bases from J, the junction contained 8 bases not matched to a gene. This CDR3 is built from 15 residues. Germline V lookup: CDR1 SGDLS, CDR2 YYNGEE. The CDR3 DNA reads TGTGCCAGCAGCCCGAGGACAGGGGAGGGCTATGGCTACACCTTC. Amino acid sequence: CASSPRTGEGYGYTF.

V gene TRBV27 combines with J gene TRBJ1-1; D may be TRBD1 (6 bases). Trimming cost V 8 bases and J 5 bases, with 12 bases left between them. CDR3 length: 12 residues. Germline loops: CDR1 MNHEY, CDR2 SMNVEV (reference sequence). Written as DNA, the CDR3 is TGTGCCAGCCGAGGGGGGCAGACTGAAGCTTTCTTT. This encodes CASRGGQTEAFF.

The CDR3 is CSVRGGYVTGELFF. In nucleotides, the CDR3 is TGCAGCGTGAGAGGCGGGTATGTGACCGGGGAGCTGTTTTTT. The rearrangement links TRBV29-1 to TRBJ2-2, with a tentative D call TRBD2 (5 bases). The CDR3 extends over 14 amino acids. The germline V and J ends were trimmed by 6 bases and 5 bases, with 16 bases remaining between them. The germline V gene has CDR1 SQVTM and CDR2 ANQGSEA.

Concerning this clonotype itself: This could be a read error, since a much larger clone is one nucleotide away. The chain's CDR3 is CASTQSGQIDNEQYF. The CDR3 region has the DNA TGTGCCAGCACCCAATCAGGACAGATTGACAATGAGCAGTACTTC. The V gene is TRBV7-9, the J gene TRBJ2-5; TRBD1 might be the D (6 bases). This CDR3 has 15 amino acids. Germline lookup yields CDR1 SEHNR and CDR2 FQNEAQ (reference sequence). V was clipped by 7 bases and J by 11 bases, with 26 bases between them. The whole variable domain, remainder taken from reference TRBV7-9 and TRBJ2-5, is DTGVSQNPRHKITKRGQNVTFRCDPISEHNRLYWYRQTLGQGPEFLTYFQNEAQLEKSRLLSDRFSAERPKGSFSTLEIQRTEQGDSAMYLCASTQSGQIDNEQYFGPGTRLLVL.

This clonotype was observed at least ten times. This rearrangement joins TRBV29-1 to TRBJ2-7, with 8 bases matching TRBD1. Germline loops: CDR1 SQVTM, CDR2 ANQGSEA. V was clipped by 6 bases and J by 2 bases; unmatched bases: 3. The length of the CDR3 is 12 residues. The CDR3: CSVQGGPYEQYF. In nucleotides, the CDR3 is TGCAGCGTACAGGGGGGTCCCTACGAGCAGTACTTC.

Concerning this clonotype itself: A much more abundant neighbour one base away suggests this may be a read error. The chain employs TRBV27 and TRBJ2-5; D is possibly TRBD1 (8 bases). Germline V lookup: CDR1 MNHEY, CDR2 SMNVEV (reference sequence). The CDR3 has 14 amino acids. Trimming took 7 bases from V and 11 from J, leaving 23 bases between them. In DNA form, the CDR3 reads TGTGCCAGCACTCTAGCGGCAGGGGGCAATGAGCAGTACTTC. Amino acid sequence: CASTLAAGGNEQYF.

The chain links TRBV20-1 to TRBJ2-5, with D possibly being TRBD2 (5 bases). This CDR3 is 14 amino acids long. Trimming shortened V by 6 bases and J by 2 bases, and 16 bases separated the two germline ends. Germline loops: CDR1 DFQATT, CDR2 SNEGSKA (reference sequence). The CDR3 DNA is TGCAGTGCAGAGGGTGGGGAGACTCAAGAGACCCAGTACTTC. Its protein is CSAEGGETQETQYF.

With regard to this clonotype: A read error may explain this, as a much larger clone is one base away. The chain carries TRBV4-1 and TRBJ2-7, with D uncertain. The germline V gene has CDR1 MGHRA and CDR2 YSYEKL. The CDR3 covers 15 residues. This CDR3 is CAGSQGPLTSYEQYF. The CDR3 DNA follows: TGCGCCGGCAGCCAAGGACCGTTGACCTCCTACGAGCAGTACTTC.

With regard to this clonotype: Given a much more abundant clone one base away, this may be a read error. The rearrangement uses TRBV4-1 and TRBJ2-7; D call uncertain. The CDR3 sequence is 14 residues long. Germline assignment: CDR1 MGHRA and CDR2 YSYEKL. The CDR3 coding sequence is TGCGCCAGCAGCCAAGCGGGTAACTCCTACGGGCAGTACTTC. This gives the protein CASSQAGNSYGQYF.

Only a few counts were recorded for this clonotype. Here the CDR3 DNA reads TGCAGTGGGCTAGCGGGAGTCTACGAGCAGTACTTC. This encodes CSGLAGVYEQYF. V gene TRBV20-1 combines with J gene TRBJ2-7; 10 nucleotides align to TRBD2. V lost 7 bases and J lost 3; bases outside the gene matches: 3. Germline V lookup: CDR1 DFQATT, CDR2 SNEGSKA (reference sequence). This CDR3 is 12 amino acids long.

J is TRBJ2-7 and V is TRBV29-1; 9 nucleotides line up with TRBD1. The junction had 5 bases not matched to a gene; V was cut back by 6 bases and J by 2 bases. This CDR3 has 13 residues. Germline values: CDR1 SQVTM, CDR2 ANQGSEA. Written as DNA, the CDR3 is TGCAGCGTAAGGGACAGGGACCCCTACGAGCAGTACTTC. Residues: CSVRDRDPYEQYF.

This clonotype was recorded at least ten times. The chain carries TRBV4-1 and TRBJ2-7, with a weak D call TRBD1 (6 bases). Looked up from germline, CDR1 is MGHRA and CDR2 is YSYEKL. CDR3 size: 14 residues. Deletions cut 0 bases from V and 2 bases from J, with 8 bases between. The CDR3 spells CASSQDPGAYEQYF. As DNA, the CDR3 is TGCGCCAGCAGCCAAGATCCAGGGGCCTACGAGCAGTACTTC.

This clonotype was detected only a few times. The V and J genes are TRBV20-1 and TRBJ1-2, with 8 bases matching TRBD1. This CDR3 contains 16 residues. Germline V CDR1 and CDR2: DFQATT, SNEGSKA (reference sequence). V was pared by 1 base and J by 0 bases, with 7 bases of the junction left unmatched. For the CDR3, the DNA is TGCAGTGCTAGAGGAACGACAGGGGCGGCTAACTATGGCTACACCTTC. This codes for CSARGTTGAANYGYTF.